One sample yielded the 4 T cell receptor beta chains listed below, sequenced in a study of blood T cell repertoires in COVID-19. TCRdb keeps only in-frame clones here, not all; method: immunoSEQ multiplex PCR. The sample shows some 100,000 clones, roughly 84% of them seen only once. The material sequenced was peripheral blood. These TCRs come from a man younger than 40 in a cohort sampled during active COVID-19.

Ten or more counts support this clone. This chain uses TRBV4-1 with TRBJ1-5; no clear D. Germline-derived CDR1 and CDR2 are MGHRA and YSYEKL. The CDR3 has 15 residues. Trimming took off 0 bases at V and 5 bases at J, with 11 bases between the two ends. CDR3 residues: CASSQEPGGDQPQHF. DNA for the CDR3: TGCGCCAGCAGCCAAGAGCCCGGCGGAGATCAGCCCCAGCATTTT.

The chain employs TRBV6-5 and TRBJ1-1; D unresolved. V was cut by 6 bases and J by 3 bases, with 17 bases left in between. CDR1 MNHEY and CDR2 SVGAGI come from the germline V gene. The CDR3 has 15 residues. DNA of the CDR3: TGTGCCAGCAGGCCCTCGGGTGGGTTGGACACTGAAGCTTTCTTT. As protein: CASRPSGGLDTEAFF.

This clone was seen more than once but under ten times. The CDR3 region is CASSLRAKLFF. For the CDR3, the DNA is TGTGCCAGCAGCCTCAGGGCTAAACTGTTTTTT. This sequence joins TRBV6-2 or TRBV6-3 and TRBJ1-4; possibly TRBD1 for D (5 bases). V lost 6 bases and J 11 bases, leaving 10 bases between the germline ends. CDR3 size: 11 residues. The V gene's germline CDR1 is MNHEY and CDR2 SVGEGT.

V and J are TRBV18 and TRBJ2-7; TRBD2 aligns across 12 bases. This CDR3 region has 14 residues. The ends lost 6 bases at V and 2 bases at J; junction bases unmatched: 2. From germline, CDR1 is KGHSH and CDR2 LQKENI. Written as DNA, the CDR3 is TGTGCCAGCTCCCGGACTAGCGGGGCCTACGAGCAGTACTTC. Translating it yields CASSRTSGAYEQYF.